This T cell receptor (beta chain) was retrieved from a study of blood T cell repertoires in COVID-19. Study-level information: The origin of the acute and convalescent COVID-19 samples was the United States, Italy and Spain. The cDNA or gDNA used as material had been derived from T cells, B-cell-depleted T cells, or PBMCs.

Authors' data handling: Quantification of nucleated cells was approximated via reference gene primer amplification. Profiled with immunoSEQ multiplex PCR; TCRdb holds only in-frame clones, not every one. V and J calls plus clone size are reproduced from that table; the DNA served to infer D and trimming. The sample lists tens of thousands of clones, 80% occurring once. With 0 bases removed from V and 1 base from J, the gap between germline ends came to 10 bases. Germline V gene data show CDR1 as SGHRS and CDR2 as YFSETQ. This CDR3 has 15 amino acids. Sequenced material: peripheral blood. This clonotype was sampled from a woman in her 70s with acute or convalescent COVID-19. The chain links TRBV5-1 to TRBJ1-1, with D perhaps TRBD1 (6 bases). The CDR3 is CASSLGRQENTEAFF. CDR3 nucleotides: TGCGCCAGCAGCTTGGGCAGACAGGAGAACACTGAAGCTTTCTTT.